This is a list of T cell receptor beta chains from one sample in a study of T cells in Graves' hyperthyroidism and ophthalmopathy. TCRdb used MiXCR to reprocess the multiplex PCR reads, holding one entry per CDR3 protein. The table lists fewer than 700,000 distinct CDR3 sequences, approximately 17% of them singletons. Sequenced: blood. These receptors were taken from a woman between 18 and 29 years old with Graves' ophthalmopathy. The CDR3 runs from the conserved cysteine through the conserved F or W. The D gene is left open where the match is weak. Only part of the rows carry a size: once, few, many, or a class if the clone is expanded.

v_gene	d_gene	j_gene	len	abundance	CDR3nt	CDR3aa
TRBV7-9	-	TRBJ1-1	16	many	TGTGCCAGCAGCTTAGTAGGAGGCCAAGGGGACACTGAAGCTTTCTTT	CASSLVGGQGDTEAFF
TRBV6-1	-	TRBJ1-1	13	many	TGTGCCAGCAGGGAAAACAGGGACACTGAAGCTTTCTTT	CASRENRDTEAFF
TRBV7-7	-	TRBJ2-5	15	many	TGTGCTAGCAGCCCCCTCGGACAGCTCCAAGAGACCCAGTACTTC	CASSPLGQLQETQYF
TRBV12-5	-	TRBJ1-2	18	many	TGTGCTAGTGGTTTTGGCTGGGGTGGGGGCAGGGCTCCATATGGCTACACCTTC	CASGFGWGGGRAPYGYTF
TRBV28	-	TRBJ1-1	16	many	TGTGCCAGCAACCTCCCCGGGGGGCGGGTGAACACTGAAGCTTTCTTT	CASNLPGGRVNTEAFF
TRBV7-2	TRBD1	TRBJ1-2	16	few	TGTGCCAGCAGCCAAGGGACAGCAAAGAATAACTATGGCTACACCTTC	CASSQGTAKNNYGYTF
TRBV10-3	-	TRBJ1-1	13	many	TGTGCCATCAGTGAGTTACCGAACACTGAAGCTTTCTTT	CAISELPNTEAFF
TRBV6-1	-	TRBJ1-6	15	-	TGTGCCAGCCCTTCTGGGGCAGGGGTTAATTCACCCCTCCACTTT	CASPSGAGVNSPLHF
TRBV29-1	-	TRBJ2-2	14	-	TGCAGCGTTGCTCGTTCATCGAACACCGGGGAGCTGTTTTTT	CSVARSSNTGELFF
TRBV6-5	TRBD2	TRBJ2-1	13	-	TGTGCCAGCAGTTACGGCGGGGGCAATGAGCAGTTCTTC	CASSYGGGNEQFF
TRBV28	-	TRBJ1-2	15	many	TGTGCCAGCAGTGTCCAGGTTCCGGGAACCTATGGCTACACCTTC	CASSVQVPGTYGYTF
TRBV4-1	-	TRBJ2-7	16	-	TGCGCCAGCAGCCAAGTAATCCTAGCGAACGTTTACGAGCAGTACTTC	CASSQVILANVYEQYF
TRBV12-3/TRBV12-4	-	TRBJ1-5	14	many	TGTGCCAGCAGGTCAGGGCATAGCAATCAGCCCCAGCATTTT	CASRSGHSNQPQHF
TRBV7-3	-	TRBJ2-5	15	many	TGTGCCAGCAGCTTAACGATAGGTAGAGGGGAGACCCAGTACTTC	CASSLTIGRGETQYF
TRBV28	-	TRBJ1-2	15	many	TGTGCCAGCAGTCAACCCGGACTGAGTAACTATGGCTACACCTTC	CASSQPGLSNYGYTF
TRBV28	TRBD1	TRBJ2-5	14	many	TGTGCCAGCAGTCGACAGGGCTTTCAAGAGACCCAGTACTTC	CASSRQGFQETQYF
TRBV15	TRBD1	TRBJ1-2	18	-	TGTGCCACCAGCAGCCTTTGGACAGGGGTGATAGCTAACTATGGCTACACCTTC	CATSSLWTGVIANYGYTF
TRBV20-1	TRBD2	TRBJ2-5	12	few	TGCAGTCCCGGGACTAGCAAAAGGGCCCAGTACTTC	CSPGTSKRAQYF
TRBV11-2	-	TRBJ2-7	14	few	TGTGCCAGCAGCGGGGACCTCGTGCCCTACGAGCAGTACTTC	CASSGDLVPYEQYF
TRBV2	-	TRBJ1-5	14	many	TGTGCCAGCAGTGAAGGGACACCCAATCAGCCCCAGCATTTT	CASSEGTPNQPQHF
TRBV28	TRBD1	TRBJ1-4	15	-	TGTGCCACCTTAGGACAGGGAGCGGGATCGGAAAAACTGTTTTTT	CATLGQGAGSEKLFF
TRBV28	-	TRBJ1-5	16	-	TGTGCCAGCAGTCCCTACATGGCTCAGCGGGATCAGCCCCAGCATTTT	CASSPYMAQRDQPQHF
TRBV6-1	-	TRBJ2-7	13	many	TGTGCCAGCACCCCTGGCGCCTCCTACGAGCAGTACTTC	CASTPGASYEQYF
TRBV5-1	-	TRBJ1-3	15	many	TGCGCCAGCGTCGGCGGACCCAGCTCTGGAAACACCATATATTTT	CASVGGPSSGNTIYF
TRBV9	-	TRBJ1-2	12	-	TGTGCCAGCAGCGTAGACGACGATGGCTACACCTTC	CASSVDDDGYTF
TRBV7-9	-	TRBJ2-3	13	many	TGTGCCAGCAGCTTCAATAGGGCAGATACGCAGTATTTT	CASSFNRADTQYF
TRBV10-3	-	TRBJ2-1	12	few	TGTGCCATCAGTGAAAGGGTTTATGAGCAGTTCTTC	CAISERVYEQFF
TRBV12-3/TRBV12-4	-	TRBJ1-1	14	many	TGTGCCAGCAGCTTAGAGGGACTGAACACTGAAGCTTTCTTT	CASSLEGLNTEAFF
TRBV3-1	TRBD2	TRBJ2-7	18	few	TGTGCCAGCAGCCAAGAGAAACTAGCGGGGGAATTAACCTACGAGCAGTACTTC	CASSQEKLAGELTYEQYF
TRBV2	-	TRBJ2-1	13	many	TGTGCCAGCATGGGGGGAAACTACAATGAGCAGTTCTTC	CASMGGNYNEQFF
TRBV25-1	TRBD2	TRBJ2-6	19	many	TGTGCCAGCAGTGAACCCGGGGGGACCGTCTACTCTGGGGCCAACGTCCTGACTTTC	CASSEPGGTVYSGANVLTF
TRBV3-1	-	TRBJ2-1	12	many	TGTGCCAGCAGCCATTCCTACAATGAGCAGTTCTTC	CASSHSYNEQFF
TRBV3-1	-	TRBJ2-1	15	many	TGTGCCAGCAGCCAAGATCGTCACAGGGTGAGAGAGCAGTTCTTC	CASSQDRHRVREQFF
TRBV20-1	TRBD2	TRBJ2-7	15	few	TGCAGTGCTAGAGATGAAGGACTAGCGGGAGGAGAGCAGTACTTC	CSARDEGLAGGEQYF
TRBV29-1	-	TRBJ1-1	13	-	TGCAGCGTTCAGACGGGGGAGGTCCCTGAAGCTTTCTTT	CSVQTGEVPEAFF
TRBV20-1	TRBD2	TRBJ2-5	16	few	TGCAGTGCTAGAGGCCCTAGCGGGGGGCCAGAGGAGACCCAGTACTTC	CSARGPSGGPEETQYF
TRBV6-9	TRBD1	TRBJ1-1	15	-	TGTGCCAGCAGTTCGAAAGACAGGGTGACCACTGAAGCTTTCTTT	CASSSKDRVTTEAFF
TRBV30	-	TRBJ1-3	13	many	TGTGCCTGGACCTGGACCTCTGGAAACACCATATATTTT	CAWTWTSGNTIYF